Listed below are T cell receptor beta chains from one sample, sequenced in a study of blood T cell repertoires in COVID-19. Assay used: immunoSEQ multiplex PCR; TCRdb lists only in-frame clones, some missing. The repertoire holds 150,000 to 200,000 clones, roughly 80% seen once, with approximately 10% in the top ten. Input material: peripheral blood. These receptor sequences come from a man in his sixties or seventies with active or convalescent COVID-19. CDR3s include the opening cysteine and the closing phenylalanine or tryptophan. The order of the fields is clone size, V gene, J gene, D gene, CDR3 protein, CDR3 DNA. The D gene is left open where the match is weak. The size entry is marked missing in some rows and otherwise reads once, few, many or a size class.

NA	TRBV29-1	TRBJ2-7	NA	CSVEQGGNEQYF	TGCAGCGTTGAACAGGGTGGGAACGAGCAGTACTTC
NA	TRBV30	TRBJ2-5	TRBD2	CAWTLGLAGETQYF	TGTGCCTGGACGCTGGGACTAGCGGGTGAGACCCAGTACTTC
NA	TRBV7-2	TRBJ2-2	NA	CASTPSRVKVGELFF	TGTGCCAGCACCCCAAGCAGGGTAAAGGTTGGGGAGCTGTTTTTT
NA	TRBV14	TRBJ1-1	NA	CASSHAQGRGKNTEAFF	TGTGCCAGCAGCCACGCCCAGGGGAGGGGGAAGAACACTGAAGCTTTCTTT
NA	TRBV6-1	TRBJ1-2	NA	CASSELARTPNYGYTF	TGTGCCAGCAGTGAGCTAGCCCGAACCCCAAACTATGGCTACACCTTC
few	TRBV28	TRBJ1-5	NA	CATAEGSQPQHF	TGTGCCACCGCGGAGGGGAGTCAGCCCCAGCATTTT
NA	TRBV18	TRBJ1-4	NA	CASSTGTFDEKLFF	TGTGCCAGCTCAACCGGGACATTTGATGAAAAACTGTTTTTT
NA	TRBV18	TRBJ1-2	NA	CASSPREIANYGYTF	TGTGCCAGCTCACCACGAGAGATAGCTAACTATGGCTACACCTTC
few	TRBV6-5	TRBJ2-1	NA	CASSSRPTGSYNEQFF	TGTGCCAGCAGTTCCCGACCAACAGGTTCCTACAATGAGCAGTTCTTC
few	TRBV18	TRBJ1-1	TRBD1	CASSPDRDTEAFF	TGTGCCAGCTCACCAGACAGGGACACTGAAGCTTTCTTT
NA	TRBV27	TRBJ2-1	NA	CASSLQETPPYNEQFF	TGTGCCAGCAGTTTACAAGAAACACCCCCCTACAATGAGCAGTTCTTC
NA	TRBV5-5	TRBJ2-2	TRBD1	CASSELGGTGAGELFF	TGTGCCAGCAGCGAATTAGGCGGGACAGGTGCCGGGGAGCTGTTTTTT
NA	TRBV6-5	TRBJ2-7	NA	CASSPRGFQTYEQYF	TGTGCCAGCAGTCCAAGGGGGTTTCAGACCTACGAGCAGTACTTC
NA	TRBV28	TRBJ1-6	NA	CASSLSAASSYNSPLHF	TGTGCCAGCAGTTTATCCGCGGCCAGCTCCTATAATTCACCCCTCCACTTT
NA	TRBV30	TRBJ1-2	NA	CAWESGSYTF	TGTGCCTGGGAATCAGGGAGCTACACCTTC
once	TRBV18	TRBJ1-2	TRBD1	CASSHGQGANYGYTF	TGTGCCAGCTCACACGGACAGGGGGCTAACTATGGCTACACCTTC
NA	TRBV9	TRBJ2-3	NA	CASSVGGQDTQYF	TGTGCCAGCAGCGTAGGAGGGCAGGATACGCAGTATTTT
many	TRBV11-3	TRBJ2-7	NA	CASSQSLGYEQYF	TGTGCCAGCAGCCAGTCCCTAGGCTACGAGCAGTACTTC
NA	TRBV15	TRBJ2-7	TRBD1	CATSRGRDRASRYEQYF	TGTGCCACCAGCAGAGGCCGGGACAGGGCGAGCCGCTACGAGCAGTACTTC
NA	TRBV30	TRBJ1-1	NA	CAWIGGWVNTEAFF	TGTGCCTGGATCGGAGGGTGGGTGAACACTGAAGCTTTCTTT
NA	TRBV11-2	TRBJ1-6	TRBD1	CASRGTGVKSPLHF	TGTGCCAGCAGGGGGACAGGGGTGAAGTCACCCCTCCACTTT
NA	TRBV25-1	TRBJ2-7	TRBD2	CASSALRDPGGYEQYF	TGTGCCAGCAGTGCCCTCAGGGATCCCGGGGGGTACGAGCAGTACTTC
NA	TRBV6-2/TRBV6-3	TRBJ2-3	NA	CASSYAVGTPKISTDTQYF	TGTGCCAGCAGTTATGCGGTGGGGACACCCAAAATTAGCACAGATACGCAGTATTTT
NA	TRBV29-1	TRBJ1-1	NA	CSVAPGMNTEAFF	TGCAGCGTTGCCCCAGGGATGAACACTGAAGCTTTCTTT
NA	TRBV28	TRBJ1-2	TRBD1	CASSSGGGQGANGYTF	TGTGCCAGCAGTTCTGGGGGTGGGCAGGGGGCGAATGGCTACACCTTC
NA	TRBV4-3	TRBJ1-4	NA	CASSIGEGLAGAAGKLFF	TGCGCCAGCAGCATAGGGGAGGGTCTGGCAGGGGCAGCCGGAAAACTGTTTTTT
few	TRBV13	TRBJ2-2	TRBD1	CASSRGTGPNTGELFF	TGTGCCAGCAGCCGAGGGACAGGCCCGAACACCGGGGAGCTGTTTTTT
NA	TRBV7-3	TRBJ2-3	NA	CASSEAARPRDTQYF	TGTGCCAGCAGCGAAGCAGCCCGACCCAGGGATACGCAGTATTTT
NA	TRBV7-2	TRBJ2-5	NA	CASSPLYTGPGVAQYF	TGTGCCAGCAGCCCCCTTTACACAGGCCCGGGGGTGGCCCAGTACTTC
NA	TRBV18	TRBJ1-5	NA	CASSPPNNEGHQPQHF	TGTGCCAGCTCACCACCTAACAATGAGGGTCATCAGCCCCAGCATTTT
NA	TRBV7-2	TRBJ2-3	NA	CASSFGGRTQYF	TGTGCCAGCAGCTTTGGAGGTAGGACGCAGTATTTT
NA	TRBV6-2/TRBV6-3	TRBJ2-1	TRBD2	CASSYKGKLAGEFAEQFF	TGTGCCAGCAGTTATAAGGGCAAACTAGCGGGAGAATTCGCTGAGCAGTTCTTC
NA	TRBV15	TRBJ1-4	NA	CATSRAGGEEKLFF	TGTGCCACCAGCAGAGCGGGGGGGGAGGAAAAACTGTTTTTT
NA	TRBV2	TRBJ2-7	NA	CASSLAHYEQYF	TGTGCCAGCAGCTTGGCCCACTACGAGCAGTACTTC
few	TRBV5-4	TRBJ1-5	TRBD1	CASSSGGQGAGNQPQHF	TGTGCCAGCAGCTCCGGTGGGCAGGGGGCCGGCAATCAGCCCCAGCATTTT
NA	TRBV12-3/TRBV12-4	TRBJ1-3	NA	CASSSGGNTIYF	TGTGCCAGCAGTTCCGGCGGGAACACCATATATTTT
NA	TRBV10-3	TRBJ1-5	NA	CAISVGLSNQPQHF	TGTGCCATCAGTGTGGGACTTAGCAATCAGCCCCAGCATTTT
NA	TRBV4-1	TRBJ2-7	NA	CASSQGAGHLSSYEQYF	TGCGCCAGCAGCCAAGGGGCCGGACACCTAAGTTCCTACGAGCAGTACTTC
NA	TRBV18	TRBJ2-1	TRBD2	CASSPPVELAGWKGTNEQFF	TGTGCCAGCTCACCCCCCGTCGAACTAGCGGGATGGAAGGGGACCAATGAGCAGTTCTTC
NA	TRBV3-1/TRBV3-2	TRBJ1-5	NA	CASRFQDNQPQHF	TGTGCCAGCAGATTTCAGGACAATCAGCCCCAGCATTTT